These 30 T cell receptor beta chains originate from one sample sequenced in a study of beta chain features in type 1 diabetes. Sequenced material consisted of expressed TCRB transcripts (all of the isolated RNA was reverse transcribed). The protocol was immunoSEQ multiplex PCR, while the TCRdb copy is restricted to in-frame clones and leaves out a portion. The table lists about 930,000 clones, 15% to 20% of them singletons. What was sequenced was naive CD4+ T cells from blood. The origin of the receptors is a woman younger than 35 in good health.

This clone was seen a handful of times. This chain joins TRBV9 and TRBJ2-5; weak D call: TRBD2 (6 bases). Germline CDR1 SGDLS, CDR2 YYNGEE. The CDR3 has 13 residues. V shed 4 bases and J shed 6 bases, with 13 bases lying between them. CDR3: CASSKDGGKTQYF. The CDR3 DNA reads TGTGCCAGCAGCAAGGACGGCGGGAAGACCCAGTACTTC.

The table lists this clone with a few counts. The V gene is TRBV6-5, the J gene TRBJ2-7, with 10 bases lining up with TRBD2. V gave up 0 bases and J gave up 2 bases; unmatched junction bases: 4. CDR1 and CDR2 from the germline V gene are MNHEY and SVGAGI. The CDR3 has 16 residues. The CDR3 sequence is CASSYSRSGRAYEQYF. The CDR3 DNA follows: TGTGCCAGCAGTTACTCGAGAAGCGGGAGGGCCTACGAGCAGTACTTC.

This clone was seen more than once but under ten times. CDR3 sequence reads: CASSRDSRGSYEQYF. CDR3 sequence (DNA): TGCGCCAGCAGCCGAGACAGCAGGGGTTCCTACGAGCAGTACTTC. The V gene is TRBV4-1, the J gene TRBJ2-7; TRBD1 is a possible D gene (6 bases). Germline values: CDR1 MGHRA, CDR2 YSYEKL. The CDR3 loop spans 15 amino acids. Trimming stripped 4 bases from V and 1 base from J, with 14 bases between.

V usage is TRBV27 and J usage is TRBJ2-7; possible D gene TRBD2, 6 bases. The V end was cut by 6 bases, the J end by 2 bases, with 14 bases between. The CDR3 is 14 amino acids. Germline CDR1 reads MNHEY; CDR2 reads SMNVEV (reference sequence). CDR3 sequence (DNA): TGTGCCAGCAGCCCGGGACTGACTACCTACGAGCAGTACTTC. Translated: CASSPGLTTYEQYF.

This clone appeared a few times. J is TRBJ1-5 and V is TRBV7-9; 10 positions agree with TRBD1. The CDR3 runs 18 residues. Germline CDR1 reads SEHNR; CDR2 reads FQNEAQ (reference sequence). The J segment lost 0 bases and the V segment lost 4 bases, leaving 9 bases of the junction unmatched. CDR3 protein: CASSYDRGLRGSNQPQHF. The CDR3 DNA reads TGTGCCAGCAGCTACGACAGGGGGCTCAGGGGTAGCAATCAGCCCCAGCATTTT.

This clone was recorded a few times. The junction departs from germline at one end; a sequencing error may be responsible. The CDR3 sequence is CASSQPRGQWKRIF. CDR3 DNA: TGTGCCAGCAGCCAACCGCGGGGCCAATGGAAGCGGATCTTT. The chain carries TRBV7-8 and TRBJ1-1; D is perhaps TRBD1 (5 bases). The CDR3 is made up of 14 amino acids. CDR1 and CDR2 (germline): SGHVS, FQNEAQ.

V gene TRBV28 combines with J gene TRBJ1-5, with 7 bases that match TRBD1. V lost 6 bases, J lost 2 bases, and 7 bases stayed unmatched. Germline V gives CDR1 MDHEN, CDR2 SYDVKM. This CDR3 has 15 amino acids. The CDR3 loop reads CASRRQGRGNQPQHF. CDR3 sequence (DNA): TGTGCCAGCAGGAGACAGGGTCGAGGCAATCAGCCCCAGCATTTT. Variable domain in full (rest from reference TRBV28 and TRBJ1-5): DVKVTQSSRYLVKRTGEKVFLECVQDMDHENMFWYRQDPGLGLRLIYFSYDVKMKEKGDIPEGYSVSREKKERFSLILESASTNQTSMYLCASRRQGRGNQPQHFGDGTRLSIL.

This clone was found a few times. The chain joins TRBV14 to TRBJ2-5; 10 bases align to TRBD2. Germline V gene data show CDR1 as SGHDN and CDR2 as FVKESK. V gave up 1 base and J gave up 5 bases; unmatched junction bases: 4. This CDR3 is 15 amino acids long. This CDR3 reads CASSQVLAGAETQYF. The CDR3 nucleotides read TGTGCCAGCAGCCAAGTTCTAGCGGGAGCGGAGACCCAGTACTTC.

The rearrangement uses TRBV14 and TRBJ2-1, with D possibly matching TRBD2 (6 bases). This CDR3 contains 19 residues. Germline V gene lookup returns CDR1 SGHDN and CDR2 FVKESK. V lost 0 bases, J lost 6 bases, and 24 bases lay in between. The chain's CDR3 is CASSQEFIRGLGRANEQFF. The CDR3 DNA reads as TGTGCCAGCAGCCAAGAGTTTATTCGGGGACTCGGCAGGGCCAATGAGCAGTTCTTC.

This clone was counted between two and nine times. The rearrangement uses TRBV5-4 and TRBJ1-1; D gene ambiguous. V was cut by 2 bases and J by 5 bases, with 13 bases left in between. The germline CDR1 and CDR2 sequences are SGHNT and YYREEE (reference sequence). The CDR3 covers 14 residues. The CDR3 nucleotides read TGTGCCAGCAGCTTTACTGGAGGGAGTACTGAAGCTTTCTTT. This gives the protein CASSFTGGSTEAFF.

The chain carries TRBV4-2 and TRBJ2-2; no definite D call. Germline-derived CDR1 and CDR2 are LGHNA and YNFKEQ. CDR3 length: 15 amino acids. V lost 1 base and J lost 3, with 9 bases in between. The CDR3 sequence is CASSQGSADTGELFF. The CDR3 coding sequence is TGTGCCAGCAGCCAAGGGTCGGCGGACACCGGGGAGCTGTTTTTT.

The chain is built from TRBV6-5 and TRBJ2-1, with 16 bases fitting TRBD2. In germline, CDR1 is MNHEY, CDR2 SVGAGI. V shed 6 bases and J 9 bases; nucleotides not matched to a gene: 5. The CDR3 runs 15 residues. This chain's CDR3 is CASSSGLAGGGEQFF. DNA for the CDR3: TGTGCCAGCAGCTCGGGACTAGCGGGAGGGGGTGAGCAGTTCTTC.

The chain recombines TRBV29-1 with TRBJ1-1, with a tentative D call TRBD1 (5 bases). The CDR3 totals 13 residues. From germline, CDR1 is SQVTM and CDR2 ANQGSEA. V was cut by 6 bases and J by 2 bases, with 13 bases left in between. The CDR3 DNA follows: TGCAGCGTCACGAGGCAGGGAAACACTGAAGCTTTCTTT. This gives the protein CSVTRQGNTEAFF. Looking up the rest from reference TRBV29-1 and TRBJ1-1 gives the full variable domain: SAVISQKPSRDICQRGTSLTIQCQVDSQVTMMFWYRQQPGQSLTLIATANQGSEATYESGFVIDKFPISRPNLTFSTLTVSNMSPEDSSIYLCSVTRQGNTEAFFGQGTRLTVV.

The chain couples TRBV2 to TRBJ1-5; D not resolved. The V gene's germline CDR1 is SNHLY and CDR2 FYNNEI. V was pared by 5 bases and J by 5 bases, with 7 bases between. This CDR3 region has 12 residues. This CDR3 reads CASSRQDQPQHF. As DNA, the CDR3 is TGTGCCAGCAGTAGGCAGGATCAGCCCCAGCATTTT.

This clone was seen more than once but under ten times. The rearrangement links TRBV5-1 to TRBJ2-1, with 11 bases aligning to TRBD1. CDR1 is SGHRS and CDR2 is YFSETQ in the germline V gene. V lost 1 base to trimming and J lost 6 bases; unmatched junction nucleotides: 9. The CDR3 is 17 residues long. The CDR3 DNA is TGCGCCAGCAGCTTGACTACCGGGACAGGGGGACCCAATGAGCAGTTCTTC. Translation gives CASSLTTGTGGPNEQFF.

In its sample, this clone was seen a few times. The chain joins TRBV7-9 to TRBJ2-5; 9 bases are shared with TRBD1. This CDR3 has 13 residues. CDR1 is SEHNR, CDR2 FQNEAQ, per germline (reference sequence). V lost 6 bases and J lost 5; bases outside the gene matches: 4. The CDR3 reads CASRGQGWETQYF. The CDR3 coding sequence is TGTGCCAGCAGAGGACAGGGGTGGGAGACCCAGTACTTC.

V is TRBV2 and J is TRBJ1-5; D is undetermined. The CDR3 is 14 residues long. Trimming took off 4 bases at V and 3 bases at J, with 10 bases between the two ends. Germline V gene lookup returns CDR1 SNHLY and CDR2 FYNNEI. CDR3 amino acids: CASSAEGHNQPQHF. CDR3 DNA sequence: TGTGCCAGCAGTGCAGAAGGGCACAATCAGCCCCAGCATTTT.

This clone appeared a few times. The chain joins TRBV4-1 to TRBJ1-1; D is ambiguous. Per germline, CDR1 MGHRA and CDR2 YSYEKL. Trimming cost V 4 bases and J 12 bases, with 30 bases left between them. The CDR3 spans 17 residues. In DNA, the CDR3 is TGCGCCAGCAGCCCCACAAAGTCGATCCGGGCCCTAGGGATGTCTTTCTTT. Its translation is CASSPTKSIRALGMSFF.

This sequence joins TRBV4-2 and TRBJ2-1; TRBD2 is a possible D gene (6 bases). This CDR3 comprises 14 residues. The ends were cut back, 1 base at V and 9 bases at J, with 13 bases in the middle. The germline V gene encodes CDR1 LGHNA and CDR2 YNFKEQ. CDR3 protein: CASSQAGVGGEQFF. The CDR3 DNA reads as TGTGCCAGCAGCCAAGCGGGGGTAGGTGGTGAGCAGTTCTTC.

This clone was recorded a few times. DNA for the CDR3: TGTGCCACCCGACTAAGCGGGAGCGGAGGATTGGGAGATACGCAGTATTTT. It is translated as CATRLSGSGGLGDTQYF. The V call is TRBV19, the J call TRBJ2-3; 8 bases are a match to TRBD2. V was pared by 10 bases and J by 5 bases, with 20 bases of the junction left unmatched. This CDR3 region has 17 residues. CDR1 and CDR2 (germline): LNHDA, SQIVND (reference sequence).

This clone was counted a few times. V and J are TRBV5-1 and TRBJ2-1; 10 nucleotides match TRBD2. The CDR3 spans 15 residues. V lost 6 bases, J lost 6 bases, and 9 bases stayed unmatched. Germline-derived CDR1 and CDR2 are SGHRS and YFSETQ. The CDR3: CASNRLAGGSNEQFF. The CDR3 nucleotides are TGCGCCAGCAACCGACTAGCGGGCGGTAGCAATGAGCAGTTCTTC.

In its sample, this clone was seen a few times. The chain carries TRBV5-8 and TRBJ1-2; D is unresolved. CDR1 and CDR2 (germline): SGHTS, YDEGEE. The CDR3 covers 12 residues. The V and J ends lost 3 bases and 6 bases respectively, with 9 bases between them. CDR3 bases: TGTGCCAGCAGCTATAGGACCCATGGCTACACCTTC. It specifies CASSYRTHGYTF.

This clone has only a few counts. The V gene is TRBV2, the J gene TRBJ2-3; 8 bases are a match to TRBD1. This CDR3 contains 16 residues. Germline V gene data show CDR1 as SNHLY and CDR2 as FYNNEI. J was trimmed by 2 bases and V by 4 bases; bases with no gene match: 8. The DNA of the CDR3 is TGTGCCAGCAGTGTTTCGACAGGGGCGTTCACAGATACGCAGTATTTT. It specifies CASSVSTGAFTDTQYF.

This clone appeared a few times. The chain is built from TRBV11-3 and TRBJ2-2; D remains unclear. Germline V CDR1 and CDR2: SGHNT, YENEEA. The CDR3 covers 17 residues. V shed 5 bases and J shed 7 bases, with 23 bases lying between them. Here the CDR3 DNA reads TGTGCCAGCAGCCACTTGGTCGACCCAGTGGTATGCGGGGAGCTGTTTTTT. This gives the protein CASSHLVDPVVCGELFF.

CDR3 DNA: TGCAGTGCTAGAGATGGGAACATTCAGTACTTC. Translating gives CSARDGNIQYF. The V gene is TRBV20-1, the J gene TRBJ2-4; no firm D call. This CDR3 has 11 amino acids. Deletions cut 0 bases from V and 7 bases from J, with 4 bases between. From germline, CDR1 is DFQATT and CDR2 SNEGSKA (reference sequence).

V gene TRBV29-1 combines with J gene TRBJ1-5; no reliable D call. Trimming removed 5 bases at V and 5 bases at J, with 19 bases between. Germline V gene data show CDR1 as SQVTM and CDR2 as ANQGSEA. This CDR3 spans 15 amino acids. CDR3 residues: CSVSPGSQKYQPQHF. The CDR3 DNA reads TGCAGCGTTTCCCCTGGCAGCCAAAAGTATCAGCCCCAGCATTTT.

V gene TRBV19 combines with J gene TRBJ1-1; TRBD1 is a possible D gene (5 bases). The ends were cut back, 1 base at V and 6 bases at J, with 12 bases in the middle. The germline CDR1 and CDR2 sequences are LNHDA and SQIVND (reference sequence). The CDR3 has 14 amino acids. For the CDR3, the DNA is TGTGCCAGTAGTATAGGAGGGGTTCTCCCTGAAGCTTTCTTT. Translating gives CASSIGGVLPEAFF.

The chain carries TRBV7-2 and TRBJ2-2; the D gene is possibly TRBD2 (6 bases). Germline values: CDR1 SGHTA, CDR2 FQGNSA. V gave up 2 bases and J gave up 7 bases, with 8 bases separating them. The length of the CDR3 is 13 residues. The CDR3 here is CASSLTGDGELFF. CDR3 in DNA: TGTGCCAGCAGCTTAACGGGGGACGGGGAGCTGTTTTTT.

V is TRBV28 and J is TRBJ2-7; 9 bases match TRBD2. This CDR3 has 14 amino acids. V gave up 7 bases and J gave up 3 bases; unmatched junction bases: 7. Germline CDR1 is MDHEN and CDR2 is SYDVKM. The CDR3 is CASKDLAGHYEQYF. The DNA of the CDR3 is TGTGCCAGCAAAGACCTAGCGGGACACTACGAGCAGTACTTC. The full variable domain, completed using reference TRBV28 and TRBJ2-7, is DVKVTQSSRYLVKRTGEKVFLECVQDMDHENMFWYRQDPGLGLRLIYFSYDVKMKEKGDIPEGYSVSREKKERFSLILESASTNQTSMYLCASKDLAGHYEQYFGPGTRLTVT.

The CDR3 DNA is TGTGCCAGTACCGGGACTAGCCTCTTCACAGATACGCAGTATTTT. Its protein product is CASTGTSLFTDTQYF. The rearrangement joins TRBV6-1 to TRBJ2-3; 9 bases fit TRBD2. The length of the CDR3 is 15 residues. Germline values: CDR1 MNHNS, CDR2 SASEGT. V trimming: 9 bases; J trimming: 2 bases; junction bases outside the gene matches: 9.